Each of the 17 T cell receptor beta chains below was sequenced from the same sample in a study of shared clonotypes between healthy human individuals. The table came from immunoSEQ multiplex PCR; TCRdb's copy has only in-frame clones and leaves some out. Here the sample spans fewer than 1 million clones, about 97% being singletons. Naive CD8 populations comprised CD45RO-negative cells positively selected for CCR7, excluding terminally differentiated effector memory CD45RA+ cells. Source material: naive CD8+ T cells sorted from blood. The receptors were gathered from a young man in good health.

The rearrangement uses TRBV7-9 and TRBJ2-1; the D gene is possibly TRBD2 (6 bases). The CDR3 spans 14 residues. The germline V gene encodes CDR1 SEHNR and CDR2 FQNEAQ (reference sequence). The V and J ends lost 7 bases and 6 bases respectively, with 16 bases between them. The CDR3 here is CASTREGLTNEQFF. In DNA form, the CDR3 reads TGTGCCAGCACCCGAGAGGGACTTACCAATGAGCAGTTCTTC. Together with reference TRBV7-9 and TRBJ2-1, the CDR3 gives the full variable domain: DTGVSQNPRHKITKRGQNVTFRCDPISEHNRLYWYRQTLGQGPEFLTYFQNEAQLEKSRLLSDRFSAERPKGSFSTLEIQRTEQGDSAMYLCASTREGLTNEQFFGPGTRLTVL.

This CDR3 is CASSLPLDEGNQPQHF. The CDR3 DNA sequence: TGTGCCAGCAGCTTACCGTTGGACGAAGGCAATCAGCCCCAGCATTTT. V and J are TRBV7-9 and TRBJ1-5, with D unclear. Trimming removed 2 bases from V and 2 bases from J, with 13 bases in between. The germline V gene encodes CDR1 SEHNR and CDR2 FQNEAQ (reference sequence). CDR3 length: 16 amino acids.

J is TRBJ2-1 and V is TRBV5-1; 13 bases fit TRBD2. V trimming: 3 bases; J trimming: 8 bases; junction bases outside the gene matches: 11. The CDR3 contains 17 residues. Germline CDR1 is SGHRS and CDR2 is YFSETQ. Written as DNA, the CDR3 is TGCGCCAGCAGCTCCGGGACTAGCGGGATTGTAATCGATGAGCAGTTCTTC. Translated, it gives CASSSGTSGIVIDEQFF. Drawing the rest from reference TRBV5-1 and TRBJ2-1, the complete variable domain is KAGVTQTPRYLIKTRGQQVTLSCSPISGHRSVSWYQQTPGQGLQFLFEYFSETQRNKGNFPGRFSGRQFSNSRSEMNVSTLELGDSALYLCASSSGTSGIVIDEQFFGPGTRLTVL.

The CDR3: CASSLSTGGSEQYF. In DNA form, the CDR3 reads TGTGCCAGCAGTTTATCAACAGGCGGAAGCGAGCAGTACTTC. The chain uses TRBV27 and TRBJ2-7, with D perhaps TRBD1 (5 bases). Germline V gene lookup returns CDR1 MNHEY and CDR2 SMNVEV (reference sequence). The CDR3 consists of 14 residues. Trimming pared 0 bases from V and 6 bases from J, leaving 12 bases between.

On this clone itself: The same CDR3 arises from other DNA sequences in this sample as well. The genes are TRBV27 and TRBJ2-7; no clear D. The CDR3 loop spans 13 amino acids. Per germline, CDR1 MNHEY and CDR2 SMNVEV (reference sequence). V was clipped by 3 bases and J by 2 bases, with 8 bases between them. The CDR3: CASSLSGAYEQYF. DNA of the CDR3: TGTGCCAGCAGTTTGAGTGGAGCCTACGAGCAGTACTTC.

The rearrangement joins TRBV19 to TRBJ1-1, with D possibly TRBD1 on 6 matching bases. Germline CDR1 LNHDA, CDR2 SQIVND (reference sequence). V lost 6 bases and J 8 bases, leaving 16 bases between the germline ends. The CDR3 covers 13 residues. The CDR3 reads CASSLGGQGEAFF. In DNA form, the CDR3 reads TGTGCCAGTAGCCTGGGGGGACAAGGGGAAGCTTTCTTT.

The rearrangement uses TRBV9 and TRBJ2-1; 10 bases fit TRBD2. The CDR3 contains 15 residues. Per the germline V gene, CDR1 is SGDLS and CDR2 is YYNGEE. V lost 4 bases, J lost 3 bases, and 4 bases stayed unmatched. The CDR3 DNA is TGTGCCAGCAGCCCCCTAGCGGGAGACTACAATGAGCAGTTCTTC. Protein: CASSPLAGDYNEQFF. Combining the CDR3 with reference TRBV9 and TRBJ2-1 gives the whole variable domain DSGVTQTPKHLITATGQRVTLRCSPRSGDLSVYWYQQSLDQGLQFLIQYYNGEERAKGNILERFSAQQFPDLHSELNLSSLELGDSALYFCASSPLAGDYNEQFFGPGTRLTVL.

The rearrangement links TRBV27 to TRBJ1-5; D gene uncertain. Germline V lookup: CDR1 MNHEY, CDR2 SMNVEV (reference sequence). This CDR3 contains 14 residues. V was pared by 5 bases and J by 2 bases, with 10 bases between. CDR3 amino acids: CASSIAPGNQPQHF. The CDR3 DNA follows: TGTGCCAGCAGTATAGCCCCGGGCAATCAGCCCCAGCATTTT.

This chain joins TRBV11-3 and TRBJ2-7, with D perhaps assigned TRBD1 or TRBD2 (5 bases each). Germline V gives CDR1 SGHNT, CDR2 YENEEA. CDR3 length equals 15 residues. V lost 0 bases and J lost 0, with 9 bases in between. CDR3 coding DNA: TGTGCCAGCAGCTTAGAGGCTGGGGGCTCCTACGAGCAGTACTTC. Its protein product is CASSLEAGGSYEQYF.

The chain links TRBV27 to TRBJ2-7; D remains ambiguous. This CDR3 is built from 14 residues. Germline CDR1 and CDR2: MNHEY and SMNVEV (reference sequence). Trimming left V 4 bases short and J 3 bases short, with 13 bases between. In DNA form, the CDR3 reads TGTGCCAGCAGTTATGGCGGCAGTATCTACGAGCAGTACTTC. It specifies CASSYGGSIYEQYF.

In regard to this clone: Its ends do not fully match the called genes, so a read error is possible. The chain has TRBV5-1 and TRBJ2-7, with TRBD1 identical over 8 bases. The CDR3 has 15 amino acids. Germline V gene sequence: CDR1 SGHRS, CDR2 YFSETQ. Written as DNA, the CDR3 is TGCGCCGGCAGTGACGCTGGACAGGGAGTTTACGAGCAGTACTTC. It yields the protein CAGSDAGQGVYEQYF.

This clone was seen just once. In the same sample, other DNA sequences code for this CDR3. The chain employs TRBV27 and TRBJ1-1; D gene uncertain. V was clipped by 5 bases and J by 2 bases, with 12 bases between them. Germline CDR1 and CDR2: MNHEY and SMNVEV (reference sequence). The CDR3 spans 14 residues. The CDR3 here is CASSPRGGNTEAFF. The CDR3 DNA sequence: TGTGCCAGCAGTCCCCGTGGCGGTAACACTGAAGCTTTCTTT.

The CDR3 reads CASSERGAVQPQHF. CDR3 sequence (DNA): TGTGCCAGCAGTGAAAGGGGTGCGGTTCAGCCCCAGCATTTT. The chain carries TRBV2 and TRBJ1-5; possibly TRBD1 for D (5 bases). CDR3 size: 14 residues. From germline, CDR1 is SNHLY and CDR2 FYNNEI. The V and J ends lost 2 bases and 6 bases respectively, with 11 bases between them.

To note about this clone: Compared with germline, one end of the junction differs, possibly owing to a read error. The gene calls are TRBV7-7 and TRBJ2-2; 7 bases are a match to TRBD1. The germline V gene has CDR1 SSHAT and CDR2 FNYEAQ (reference sequence). This CDR3 has 17 amino acids. CDR3 sequence: CASSLALGTVNTGELFF. For the CDR3, the DNA is TGTGCTAGCAGCTTAGCGTTGGGGACAGTGAACACCGGGGAGCTGTTTTTT.

Comments on this clone: A read error may produce the germline difference seen at one junction end. The chain joins TRBV7-7 to TRBJ2-1; no firm D call. This CDR3 has 13 residues. The V gene's germline CDR1 is SSHAT and CDR2 FNYEAQ (reference sequence). The CDR3 is CASSKGFSTEQFF. The CDR3 DNA reads as TGTGCTAGCAGCAAAGGGTTTAGTACTGAGCAGTTCTTC. Complete variable domain (other parts from reference TRBV7-7 and TRBJ2-1): GAGVSQSPRYKVTKRGQDVTLRCDPISSHATLYWYQQALGQGPEFLTYFNYEAQPDKSGLPSDRFSAERPEGSISTLTIQRTEQRDSAMYRCASSKGFSTEQFFGPGTRLTVL.

The chain links TRBV27 to TRBJ1-1; TRBD1 matches at 7 bases. The CDR3 is 13 residues long. The germline CDR1 and CDR2 sequences are MNHEY and SMNVEV (reference sequence). V gave up 7 bases and J gave up 4 bases; unmatched junction bases: 6. DNA of the CDR3: TGTGCCAGCATGTCGGCAGGGGGCACTGAAGCTTTCTTT. Translating gives CASMSAGGTEAFF.

The rearrangement uses TRBV25-1 and TRBJ2-7; D remains unclear. Germline V CDR1 and CDR2: MGHDK, SYGVNS. Trimming shortened V by 8 bases and J by 6 bases, and 8 bases separated the two germline ends. The CDR3 contains 10 residues. The chain's CDR3 is CASGSFEQYF. The DNA for the CDR3 is TGTGCCAGCGGAAGTTTCGAGCAGTACTTC.